The T cell receptor beta chain under discussion was sequenced for a study of Graves' ophthalmopathy and Graves' hyperthyroidism. Study background: Before any treatment was given, at initial diagnosis, peripheral blood was collected. Study-wide results and caveats: Built on 13 signatures, a model told ophthalmopathy apart from stable hyperthyroidism with roughly 88% sensitivity and approximately 81% specificity.

V was cut by 6 bases and J by 2 bases, with 13 bases left in between. The germline gives CDR1 LNHDA, CDR2 SQIVND (reference sequence). The length of the CDR3 is 15 residues. RNA transcripts served as template for amplifying TCR beta CDR3 sequences. After a first-round RT-PCR with HTBI primers, a second-round multiplex PCR was run. TCRdb reprocessed the multiplex PCR reads with MiXCR, giving one entry per CDR3 protein. The profile shows hundreds of thousands of distinct CDR3 sequences, 35% to 50% of them singletons. This clonotype came up many times. The antigen is undetermined. Ophthalmopathic donors had moderate-to-severe activity, CAS ≥3 and NOSPECS ≥4, with disease that had lasted under 3 months.

The J gene is TRBJ1-4, the V gene TRBV19, with a weak D call TRBD1 (6 bases). The source is an adult man with Graves' ophthalmopathy. Input material: peripheral blood. The CDR3 DNA is TGTGCCAGTAGGACAGGCATGTCGACTAATGAAAAACTGTTTTTT. Protein: CASRTGMSTNEKLFF.